The entry that follows covers one TCR beta chain sequence. The antigen remains unidentified. A junction boundary mismatches the germline segment, possibly from a read error. CDR1 and CDR2 from the germline V gene are ENHRY and SYGVKD. This CDR3 spans 16 amino acids. These data belong to a study of immune cell composition in non-small cell lung cancer. Notes on the study in general: Top 10 clone scores and clonality were higher in squamous than adenocarcinoma. Dominant in vivo tumour-associated clones were not shown to share tumour-reactive sequences. Squamous carcinomas (approximately 75%) more often had tumour-associated clones >0.5% than adenocarcinomas (33%).

Measured with immunoSEQ multiplex PCR; TCRdb has only the in-frame clones, and not every one. The sample includes about 4,000 clones, 65% to 85% of them seen just once. DNA was extracted from unsorted cell suspensions stored frozen. The source material was lung tumor tissue. The chain has TRBV10-3 and TRBJ2-2, with TRBD1 identical over 9 bases. The receptor comes from a human donor with non-small cell lung cancer. This CDR3 is CAIPKTGGSNAGELFF. CDR3 DNA: TGTGCCATACCAAAAACAGGGGGCTCGAACGCCGGGGAGCTGTTTTTT.